A single sample gave rise to the 5 T cell receptor beta chains below, sequenced in a study of blood T cell repertoires in COVID-19. The protocol was immunoSEQ multiplex PCR, while the TCRdb copy is restricted to in-frame clones and leaves out a portion. The sample lists more than 50,000 clones, approximately 92% occurring once. The sequenced sample was peripheral blood. All receptors come from a human donor with active COVID-19. The donor label of this sample is uncertain.

The chain couples TRBV7-8 to TRBJ2-7; TRBD2 matches at 13 bases. The germline V gene has CDR1 SGHVS and CDR2 FQNEAQ. V trimming: 3 bases; J trimming: 3 bases; junction bases outside the gene matches: 5. This CDR3 is 16 amino acids long. The DNA of the CDR3 is TGTGCCAGCAGCTTCCCGGGACTAGCGGGAAACTACGAGCAGTACTTC. Protein: CASSFPGLAGNYEQYF.

The chain is built from TRBV27 and TRBJ2-5, with D perhaps matching TRBD2 (6 bases). Trimming removed 4 bases from V and 5 bases from J, with 11 bases in between. The CDR3 has 13 residues. Looked up from germline, CDR1 is MNHEY and CDR2 is SMNVEV (reference sequence). CDR3 loop: CASSSGVWETQYF. The CDR3 nucleotides are TGTGCCAGCAGTTCGGGGGTGTGGGAGACCCAGTACTTC.

Regarding this clone: The same CDR3 also results from other DNA sequences found in this sample. The CDR3 spells CASSVGLAGGQETQYF. The CDR3 nucleotides read TGTGCCAGCAGCGTCGGACTAGCGGGAGGACAAGAGACCCAGTACTTC. The chain uses TRBV9 and TRBJ2-5; 14 nucleotides match TRBD2. Germline V gene lookup returns CDR1 SGDLS and CDR2 YYNGEE. CDR3 length: 16 amino acids. V shed 2 bases and J 2 bases; nucleotides not matched to a gene: 2.

This rearrangement joins TRBV29-1 to TRBJ2-1; 7 nucleotides match TRBD1. The CDR3 is 16 amino acids. The V segment lost 5 bases and the J segment 1 base; nucleotides outside the gene matches: 11. Germline V gene sequence: CDR1 SQVTM, CDR2 ANQGSEA. CDR3 DNA sequence: TGCAGCGTTACTTACAGGGGCTCAGGATCCTACAATGAGCAGTTCTTC. Translated, it gives CSVTYRGSGSYNEQFF.

The chain recombines TRBV7-8 with TRBJ2-1; maybe TRBD2 (5 bases). Germline CDR1 and CDR2: SGHVS and FQNEAQ. V lost 5 bases, J lost 0 bases, and 11 bases lay in between. This CDR3 is 15 amino acids long. The CDR3 loop is CASSPDGDSYNEQFF. DNA of the CDR3: TGTGCCAGCAGCCCCGACGGGGACTCCTACAATGAGCAGTTCTTC.